The 5 T cell receptor beta chains below were found in one sample sequenced in a study of blood T cell repertoires in COVID-19. Clones were sequenced by immunoSEQ multiplex PCR, and TCRdb holds only the in-frame ones, with some missing. The sample holds some 87,000 clones, around 81% seen once. Sequencing was carried out using peripheral blood. All receptors derive from a man aged 50-59 years who had recovered from COVID-19.

The CDR3 reads CASRPTGGGQPQHF. CDR3 in DNA: TGTGCCAGCAGACCCACAGGGGGAGGCCAGCCCCAGCATTTT. The rearrangement joins TRBV28 to TRBJ1-5, with 8 bases matching TRBD1. The trim removed 6 bases at V and 7 bases at J, leaving 8 bases unmatched. Germline V gene data show CDR1 as MDHEN and CDR2 as SYDVKM. The CDR3 has 14 amino acids.

This rearrangement joins TRBV7-9 to TRBJ1-6; D remains ambiguous. There are 15 residues in the CDR3. Germline assignment: CDR1 SEHNR and CDR2 FQNEAQ (reference sequence). The V end was cut by 4 bases, the J end by 5 bases, with 12 bases between. The CDR3 protein is CASSSLTPDNSPLHF. The CDR3 nucleotides read TGTGCCAGCAGCTCCCTCACCCCGGATAATTCACCCCTCCACTTT.

The gene calls are TRBV6-2 or TRBV6-3 and TRBJ1-6, with TRBD1 identical over 7 bases. CDR3 length equals 15 residues. Germline-derived CDR1 and CDR2 are MNHEY and SVGEGT. V was clipped by 2 bases and J by 5 bases; unmatched bases: 3. The CDR3 bases are TGTGCCAGCAGTTACGCCGGGACAGATAATTCACCCCTCCACTTT. This translates into CASSYAGTDNSPLHF.

The genes are TRBV24-1 and TRBJ1-2; 10 positions match TRBD1. V trimming: 4 bases; J trimming: 8 bases; junction bases outside the gene matches: 9. CDR1 and CDR2 from the germline V gene are KGHDR and SFDVKD. CDR3 size: 15 residues. For the CDR3, the DNA is TGTGCCACCAGTGACCAGGGACAGGGGACGGGAGGCTACACCTTC. Protein sequence: CATSDQGQGTGGYTF.

This sequence joins TRBV5-1 and TRBJ1-1; D gene ambiguous. The CDR3 is 14 residues long. CDR1 and CDR2 from the germline V gene are SGHRS and YFSETQ. The V end lost 6 bases, the J end lost 0 bases, and 12 bases lay between the germline ends. The CDR3 nucleotides read TGCGCCAGCAAGAGGGAACGTATGAACACTGAAGCTTTCTTT. It encodes CASKRERMNTEAFF.